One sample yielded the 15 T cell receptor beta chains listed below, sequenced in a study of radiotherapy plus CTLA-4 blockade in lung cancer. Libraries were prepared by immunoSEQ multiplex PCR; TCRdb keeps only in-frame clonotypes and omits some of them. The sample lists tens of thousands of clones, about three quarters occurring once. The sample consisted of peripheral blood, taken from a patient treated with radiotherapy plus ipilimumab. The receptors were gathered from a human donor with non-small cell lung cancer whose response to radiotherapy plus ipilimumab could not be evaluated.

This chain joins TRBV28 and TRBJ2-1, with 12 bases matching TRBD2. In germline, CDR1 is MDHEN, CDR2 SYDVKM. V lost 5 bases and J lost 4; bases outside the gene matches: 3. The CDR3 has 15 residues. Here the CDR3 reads CASSRGLAGYNEQFF. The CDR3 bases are TGTGCCAGCAGTCGCGGACTAGCGGGATACAATGAGCAGTTCTTC.

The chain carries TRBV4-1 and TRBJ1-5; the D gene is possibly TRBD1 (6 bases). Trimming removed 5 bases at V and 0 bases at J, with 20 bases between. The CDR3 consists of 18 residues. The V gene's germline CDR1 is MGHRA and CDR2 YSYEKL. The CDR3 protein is CASSGQQGGTYSNQPQHF. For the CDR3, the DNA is TGCGCCAGCAGCGGCCAGCAAGGGGGAACTTATAGCAATCAGCCCCAGCATTTT.

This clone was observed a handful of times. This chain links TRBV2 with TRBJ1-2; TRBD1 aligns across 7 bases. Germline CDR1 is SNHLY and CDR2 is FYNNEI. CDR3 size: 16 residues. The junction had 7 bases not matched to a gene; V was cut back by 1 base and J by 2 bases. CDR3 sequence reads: CASSEGGTTGNYGYTF. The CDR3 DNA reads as TGTGCCAGCAGTGAAGGGGGAACGACAGGGAACTATGGCTACACCTTC. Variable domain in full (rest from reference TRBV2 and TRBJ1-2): EPEVTQTPSHQVTQMGQEVILRCVPISNHLYFYWYRQILGQKVEFLVSFYNNEISEKSEIFDDQFSVERPDGSNFTLKIRSTKLEDSAMYFCASSEGGTTGNYGYTFGSGTRLTVV.

DNA for the CDR3: TGTGCCAGCAGCGCGGGGGAGGCGGGAGGGTACAATGAGCAGTTCTTC. Its translation: CASSAGEAGGYNEQFF. V and J are TRBV5-4 and TRBJ2-1; TRBD2 matches at 9 bases. Germline loops: CDR1 SGHNT, CDR2 YYREEE (reference sequence). The CDR3 covers 16 residues. The V and J ends lost 4 bases and 4 bases, in that order; junction bases with no gene match: 9.

CDR3 in DNA: TGTGCCAGCAGTGGACAGGGGTGGACTGAAGCTTTCTTT. Protein: CASSGQGWTEAFF. This rearrangement joins TRBV2 to TRBJ1-1; TRBD1 aligns across 8 bases. The V gene end was trimmed by 4 bases and the J gene end by 5 bases; junction bases not matched to a gene: 3. This CDR3 spans 13 amino acids. Germline assignment: CDR1 SNHLY and CDR2 FYNNEI.

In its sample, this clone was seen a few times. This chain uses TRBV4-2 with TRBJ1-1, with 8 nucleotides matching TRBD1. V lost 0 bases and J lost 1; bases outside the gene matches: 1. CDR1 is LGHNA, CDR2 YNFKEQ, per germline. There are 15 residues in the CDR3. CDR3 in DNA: TGTGCCAGCAGCCAAGAGACAGGGGCGAACACTGAAGCTTTCTTT. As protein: CASSQETGANTEAFF.

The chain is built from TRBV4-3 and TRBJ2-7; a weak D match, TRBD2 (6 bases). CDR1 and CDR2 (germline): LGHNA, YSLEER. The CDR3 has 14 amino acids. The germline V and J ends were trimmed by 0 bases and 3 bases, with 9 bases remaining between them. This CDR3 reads CASSQDRRGYEQYF. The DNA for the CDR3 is TGCGCCAGCAGCCAAGATAGGAGGGGCTACGAGCAGTACTTC.

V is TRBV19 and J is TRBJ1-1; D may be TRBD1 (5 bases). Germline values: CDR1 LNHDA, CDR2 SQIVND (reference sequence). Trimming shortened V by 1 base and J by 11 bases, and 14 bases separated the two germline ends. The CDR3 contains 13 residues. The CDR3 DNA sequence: TGTGCCAGTAGTATAGTGATGGGAAGGGGTGCTTTCTTT. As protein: CASSIVMGRGAFF. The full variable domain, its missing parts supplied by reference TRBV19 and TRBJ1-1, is DGGITQSPKYLFRKEGQNVTLSCEQNLNHDAMYWYRQDPGQGLRLIYYSQIVNDFQKGDIAEGYSVSREKKESFPLTVTSAQKNPTAFYLCASSIVMGRGAFFGQGTRLTVV.

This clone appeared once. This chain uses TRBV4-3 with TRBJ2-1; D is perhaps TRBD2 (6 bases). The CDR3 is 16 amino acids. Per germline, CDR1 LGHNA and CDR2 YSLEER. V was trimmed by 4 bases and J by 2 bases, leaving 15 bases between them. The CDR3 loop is CASSPLGIAAYNEQFF. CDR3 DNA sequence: TGCGCCAGCAGCCCCCTCGGGATAGCGGCCTACAATGAGCAGTTCTTC.

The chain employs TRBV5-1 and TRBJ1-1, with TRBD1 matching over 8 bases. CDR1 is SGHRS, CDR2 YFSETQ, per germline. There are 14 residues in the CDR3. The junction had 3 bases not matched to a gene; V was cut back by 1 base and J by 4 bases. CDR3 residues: CASSLNTGGTEAFF. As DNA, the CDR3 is TGCGCCAGCAGCTTGAACACAGGGGGCACTGAAGCTTTCTTT.

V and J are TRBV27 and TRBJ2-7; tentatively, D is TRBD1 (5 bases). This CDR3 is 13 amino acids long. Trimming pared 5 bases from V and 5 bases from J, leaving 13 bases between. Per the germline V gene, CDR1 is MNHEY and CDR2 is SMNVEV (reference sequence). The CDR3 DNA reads TGTGCCAGCAGTGGGGCAGGGAACAACGAGCAGTACTTC. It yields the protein CASSGAGNNEQYF.

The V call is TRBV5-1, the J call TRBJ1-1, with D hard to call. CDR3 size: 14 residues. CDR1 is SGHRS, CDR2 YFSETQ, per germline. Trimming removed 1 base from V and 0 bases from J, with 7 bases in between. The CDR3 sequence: CASSLQTLNTEAFF. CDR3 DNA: TGCGCCAGCAGCTTGCAAACACTGAACACTGAAGCTTTCTTT.

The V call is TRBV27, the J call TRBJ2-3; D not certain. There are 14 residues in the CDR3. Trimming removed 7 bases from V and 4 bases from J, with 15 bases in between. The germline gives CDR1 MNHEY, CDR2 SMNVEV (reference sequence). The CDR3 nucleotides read TGTGCCAGCATTCCCCGCGATATGCCAGATACGCAGTATTTT. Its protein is CASIPRDMPDTQYF.

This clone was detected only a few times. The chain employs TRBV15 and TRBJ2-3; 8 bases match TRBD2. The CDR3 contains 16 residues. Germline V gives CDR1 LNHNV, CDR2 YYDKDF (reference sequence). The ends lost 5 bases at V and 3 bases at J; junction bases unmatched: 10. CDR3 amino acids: CATSGLAGSFTDTQYF. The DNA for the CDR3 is TGTGCCACCAGCGGATTAGCGGGATCGTTTACAGATACGCAGTATTTT.

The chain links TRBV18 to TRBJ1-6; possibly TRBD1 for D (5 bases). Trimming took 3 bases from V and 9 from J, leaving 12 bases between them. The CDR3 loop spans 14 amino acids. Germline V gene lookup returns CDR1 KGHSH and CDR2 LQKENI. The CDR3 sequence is CASSPEGQGSPLHF. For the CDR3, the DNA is TGTGCCAGCTCACCTGAAGGGCAGGGTTCACCCCTCCACTTT. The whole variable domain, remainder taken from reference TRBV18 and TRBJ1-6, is NAGVMQNPRHLVRRRGQEARLRCSPMKGHSHVYWYRQLPEEGLKFMVYLQKENIIDESGMPKERFSAEFPKEGPSILRIQQVVRGDSAAYFCASSPEGQGSPLHFGNGTRLTVT.